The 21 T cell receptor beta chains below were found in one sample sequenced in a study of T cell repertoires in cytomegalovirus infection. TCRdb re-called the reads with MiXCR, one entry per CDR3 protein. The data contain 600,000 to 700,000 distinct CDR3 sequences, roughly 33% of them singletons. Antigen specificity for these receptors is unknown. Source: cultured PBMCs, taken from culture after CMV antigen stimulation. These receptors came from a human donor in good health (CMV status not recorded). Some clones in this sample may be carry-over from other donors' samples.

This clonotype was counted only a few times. CDR3 coding DNA: TGTGCCAGTAGTCCCCCGGGGGGGGTTTATCGCGAGCAGTACTTC. Translating gives CASSPPGGVYREQYF. The rearrangement uses TRBV19 and TRBJ2-7; 8 bases are shared with TRBD2. Germline V gene lookup returns CDR1 LNHDA and CDR2 SQIVND (reference sequence). V lost 5 bases, J lost 6 bases, and 12 bases stayed unmatched. This CDR3 spans 15 amino acids. Drawing the rest from reference TRBV19 and TRBJ2-7, the complete variable domain is DGGITQSPKYLFRKEGQNVTLSCEQNLNHDAMYWYRQDPGQGLRLIYYSQIVNDFQKGDIAEGYSVSREKKESFPLTVTSAQKNPTAFYLCASSPPGGVYREQYFGPGTRLTVT.

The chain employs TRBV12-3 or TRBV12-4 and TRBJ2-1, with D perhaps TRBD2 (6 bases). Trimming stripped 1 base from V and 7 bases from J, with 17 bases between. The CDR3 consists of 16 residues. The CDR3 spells CASSLGRGRSWNEQFF. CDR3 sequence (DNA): TGTGCCAGCAGTTTAGGGAGGGGCCGGAGCTGGAATGAGCAGTTCTTC.

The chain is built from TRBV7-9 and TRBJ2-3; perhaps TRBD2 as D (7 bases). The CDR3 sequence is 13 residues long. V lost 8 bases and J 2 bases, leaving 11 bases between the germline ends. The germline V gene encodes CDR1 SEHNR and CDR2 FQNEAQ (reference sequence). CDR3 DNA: TGTGCCAGCCGGGGGGCTACCACAGATACGCAGTATTTT. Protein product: CASRGATTDTQYF.

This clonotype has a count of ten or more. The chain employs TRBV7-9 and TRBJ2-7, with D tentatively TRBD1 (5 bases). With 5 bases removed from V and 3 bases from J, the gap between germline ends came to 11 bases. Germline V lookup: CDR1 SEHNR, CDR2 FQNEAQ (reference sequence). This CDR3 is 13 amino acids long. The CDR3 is CASSGDRDYEQYF. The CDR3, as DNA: TGTGCCAGCAGCGGCGACAGAGACTACGAGCAGTACTTC.

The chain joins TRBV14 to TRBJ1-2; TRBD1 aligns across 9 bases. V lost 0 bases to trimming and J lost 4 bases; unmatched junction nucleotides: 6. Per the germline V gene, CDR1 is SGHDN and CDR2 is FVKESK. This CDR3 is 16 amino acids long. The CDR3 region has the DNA TGTGCCAGCAGCCAAGATAAAGGGACAGGGACCTATGGCTACACCTTC. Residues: CASSQDKGTGTYGYTF.

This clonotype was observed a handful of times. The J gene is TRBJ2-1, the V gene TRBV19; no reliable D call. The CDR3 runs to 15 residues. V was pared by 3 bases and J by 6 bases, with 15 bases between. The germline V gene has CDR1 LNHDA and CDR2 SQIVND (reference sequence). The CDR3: CASSIRRPSGNEQFF. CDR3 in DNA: TGTGCCAGTAGTATTAGGCGGCCGTCGGGCAATGAGCAGTTCTTC.

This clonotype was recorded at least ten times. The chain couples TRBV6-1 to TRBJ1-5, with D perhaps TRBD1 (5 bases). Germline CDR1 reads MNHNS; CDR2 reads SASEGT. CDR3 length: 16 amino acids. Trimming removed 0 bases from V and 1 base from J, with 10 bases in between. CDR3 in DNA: TGTGCCAGCAGTGAAGCGCCCGGGGGAAGCAATCAGCCCCAGCATTTT. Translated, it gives CASSEAPGGSNQPQHF.

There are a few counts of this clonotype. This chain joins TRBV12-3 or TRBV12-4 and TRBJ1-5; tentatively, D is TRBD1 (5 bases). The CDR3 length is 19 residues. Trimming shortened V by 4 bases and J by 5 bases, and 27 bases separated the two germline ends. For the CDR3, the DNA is TGTGCCAGCAGTTCCCCGGGAATTTTACAGGAGCCACCTTATCAGCCCCAGCATTTT. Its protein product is CASSSPGILQEPPYQPQHF.

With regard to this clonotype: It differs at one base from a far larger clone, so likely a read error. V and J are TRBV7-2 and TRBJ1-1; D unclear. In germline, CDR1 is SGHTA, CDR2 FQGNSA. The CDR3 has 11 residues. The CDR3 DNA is TGTGTCAGCAGCCCGGGGACTGAAGCTTTCTTT. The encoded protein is CVSSPGTEAFF.

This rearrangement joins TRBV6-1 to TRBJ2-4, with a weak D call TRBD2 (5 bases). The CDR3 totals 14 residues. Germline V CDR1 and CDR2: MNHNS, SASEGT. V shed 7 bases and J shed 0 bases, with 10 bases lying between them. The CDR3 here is CASKFGVAKNIQYF. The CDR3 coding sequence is TGTGCCAGCAAGTTCGGGGTAGCCAAAAACATTCAGTACTTC.

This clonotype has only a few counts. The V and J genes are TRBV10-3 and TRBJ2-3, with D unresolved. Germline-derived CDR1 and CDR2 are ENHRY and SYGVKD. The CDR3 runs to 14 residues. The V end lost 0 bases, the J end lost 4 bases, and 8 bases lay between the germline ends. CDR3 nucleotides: TGTGCCATCAGTGAGTCGTACCAGGCAGATACGCAGTATTTT. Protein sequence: CAISESYQADTQYF.

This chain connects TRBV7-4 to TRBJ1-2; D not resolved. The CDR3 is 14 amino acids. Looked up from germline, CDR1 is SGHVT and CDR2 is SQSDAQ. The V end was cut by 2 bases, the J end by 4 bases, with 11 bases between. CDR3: CASSLLRVGYGYTF. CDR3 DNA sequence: TGTGCCAGCAGCTTACTCCGGGTGGGCTATGGCTACACCTTC. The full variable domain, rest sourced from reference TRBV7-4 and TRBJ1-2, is GAGVSQSPRYKVAKRGRDVALRCDSISGHVTLYWYRQTLGQGSEVLTYSQSDAQRDKSGRPSGRFSAERPERSVSTLKIQRTEQGDSAVYLCASSLLRVGYGYTFGSGTRLTVV.

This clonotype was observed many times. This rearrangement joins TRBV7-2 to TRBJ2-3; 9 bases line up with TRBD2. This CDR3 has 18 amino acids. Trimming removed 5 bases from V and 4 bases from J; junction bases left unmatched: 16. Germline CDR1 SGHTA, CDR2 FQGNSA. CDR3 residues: CASSARGGGGGAADTQYF. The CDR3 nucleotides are TGTGCCAGCAGCGCCAGAGGGGGTGGCGGGGGGGCAGCAGATACGCAGTATTTT.

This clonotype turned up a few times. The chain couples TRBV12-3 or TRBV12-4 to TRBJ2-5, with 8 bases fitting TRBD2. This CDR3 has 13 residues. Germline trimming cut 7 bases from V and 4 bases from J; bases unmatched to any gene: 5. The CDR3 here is CASNRGLAETQYF. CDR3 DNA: TGTGCCAGCAACCGAGGACTAGCAGAGACCCAGTACTTC.

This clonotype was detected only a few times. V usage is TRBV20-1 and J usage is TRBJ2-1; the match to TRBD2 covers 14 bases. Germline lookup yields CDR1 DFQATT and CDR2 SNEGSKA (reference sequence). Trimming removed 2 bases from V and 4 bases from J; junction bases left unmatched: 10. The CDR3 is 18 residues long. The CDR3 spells CSARPGLAGEKGYNEQFF. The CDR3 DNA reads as TGCAGTGCTAGACCGGGACTAGCGGGAGAGAAGGGGTACAATGAGCAGTTCTTC.

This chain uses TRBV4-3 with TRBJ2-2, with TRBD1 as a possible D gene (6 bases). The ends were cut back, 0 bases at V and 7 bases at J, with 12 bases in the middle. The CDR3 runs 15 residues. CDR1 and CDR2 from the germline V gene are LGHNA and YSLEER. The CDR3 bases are TGCGCCAGCAGCCAAGACACTCCAGGGGTCGGGGAGCTGTTTTTT. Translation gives CASSQDTPGVGELFF.

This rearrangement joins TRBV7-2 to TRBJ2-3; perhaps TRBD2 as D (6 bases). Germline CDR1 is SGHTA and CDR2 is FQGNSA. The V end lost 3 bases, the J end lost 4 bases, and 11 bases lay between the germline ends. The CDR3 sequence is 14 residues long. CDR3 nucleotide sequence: TGTGCCAGCAGCTTCCCGGGAGAGTCAGATACGCAGTATTTT. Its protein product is CASSFPGESDTQYF.

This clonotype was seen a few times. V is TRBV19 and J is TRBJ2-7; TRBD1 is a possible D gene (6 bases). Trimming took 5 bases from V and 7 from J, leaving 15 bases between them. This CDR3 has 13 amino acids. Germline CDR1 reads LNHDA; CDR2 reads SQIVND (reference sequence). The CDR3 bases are TGTGCCAGTAGTTCCCCCCGGGGACAAGAGCAGTACTTC. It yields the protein CASSSPRGQEQYF.

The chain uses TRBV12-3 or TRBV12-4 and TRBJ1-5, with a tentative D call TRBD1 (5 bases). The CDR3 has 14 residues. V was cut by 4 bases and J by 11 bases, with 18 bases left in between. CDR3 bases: TGTGCCAGCAGTTCCCGGGACTTTTCGGTAGCCCAGCATTTT. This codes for CASSSRDFSVAQHF.

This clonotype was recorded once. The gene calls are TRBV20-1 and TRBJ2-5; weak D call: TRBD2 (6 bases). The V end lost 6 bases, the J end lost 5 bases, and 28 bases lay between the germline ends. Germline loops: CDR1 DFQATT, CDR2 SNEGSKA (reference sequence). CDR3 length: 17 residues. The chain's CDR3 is CSASGGIERRERETQYF. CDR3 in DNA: TGCAGTGCCTCCGGGGGAATAGAGCGTAGGGAGAGGGAGACCCAGTACTTC.

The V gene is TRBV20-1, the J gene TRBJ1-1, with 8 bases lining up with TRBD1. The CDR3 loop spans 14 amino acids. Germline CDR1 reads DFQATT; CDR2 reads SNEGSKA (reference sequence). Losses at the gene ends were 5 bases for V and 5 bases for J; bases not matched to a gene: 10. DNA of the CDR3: TGCAGTGCTTGCGCCAGGGGGCCGGGGACTGAAGCTTTCTTT. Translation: CSACARGPGTEAFF.